The source of this T cell receptor (beta chain) is a study of T cell changes during pregnancy in multiple sclerosis. Trimming pared 2 bases from V and 8 bases from J, leaving 5 bases between. The CDR3 contains 11 residues. Germline V CDR1 and CDR2: SGHRS, YFSETQ. This table comes from immunoSEQ multiplex PCR, and its TCRdb copy is limited to in-frame clones, with some not included. This table holds about 62,000 clones, approximately 94% found once. The TCR sequence derives from a female donor with multiple sclerosis, enrolled in a pregnancy study. The rearrangement uses TRBV5-1 and TRBJ1-3; D call uncertain. The sample in question was CD8+ T cells from peripheral blood mononuclear cells, obtained in the second trimester of pregnancy. In DNA, the CDR3 is TGCGCCAGCAGCTTCGGGGACACCATATATTTT. Protein: CASSFGDTIYF.